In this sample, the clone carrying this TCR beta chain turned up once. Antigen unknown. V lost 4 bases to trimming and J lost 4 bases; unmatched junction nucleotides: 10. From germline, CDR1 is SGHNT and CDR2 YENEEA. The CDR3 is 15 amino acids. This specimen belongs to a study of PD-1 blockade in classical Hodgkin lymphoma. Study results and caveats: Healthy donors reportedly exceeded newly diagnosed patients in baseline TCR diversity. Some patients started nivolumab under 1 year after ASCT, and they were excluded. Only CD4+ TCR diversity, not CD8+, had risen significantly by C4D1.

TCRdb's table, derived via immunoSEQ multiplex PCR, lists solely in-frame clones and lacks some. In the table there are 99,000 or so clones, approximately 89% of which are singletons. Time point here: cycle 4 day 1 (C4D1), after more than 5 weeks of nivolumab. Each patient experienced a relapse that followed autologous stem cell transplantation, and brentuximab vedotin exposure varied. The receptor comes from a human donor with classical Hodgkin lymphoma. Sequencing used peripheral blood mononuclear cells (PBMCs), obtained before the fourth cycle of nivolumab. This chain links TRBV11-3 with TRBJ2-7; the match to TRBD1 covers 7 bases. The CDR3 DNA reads TGTGCCAGCAGCTCCGGGACAGCGAACTGGTACGAGCAGTACTTC. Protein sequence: CASSSGTANWYEQYF.